Shown below are 8 T cell receptor beta chains from a single sample sequenced in a study of cytomegalovirus exposure and HLA in healthy donors. Profiled with immunoSEQ multiplex PCR; TCRdb holds only in-frame clones, not every one. This table holds about 200,000 clones, about 81% found once. The sequenced sample consisted of PBMCs. The receptors derive from a woman aged 30 to 39 in good health and CMV-seronegative.

In its sample, this clone was seen a few times. The V call is TRBV5-1, the J call TRBJ2-7; the match to TRBD1 covers 9 bases. With V trimmed by 9 bases and J by 2 bases, 6 bases remained unmatched. CDR1 and CDR2 from the germline V gene are SGHRS and YFSETQ. This CDR3 region has 13 residues. CDR3 coding DNA: TGCGCCAACGTAGACAGGGGGACCTACGAGCAGTACTTC. This gives the protein CANVDRGTYEQYF.

In this sample, this clone turned up a few times. The genes are TRBV15 and TRBJ2-5, with TRBD2 as a possible D gene (5 bases). This CDR3 region has 14 residues. CDR1 LNHNV and CDR2 YYDKDF come from the germline V gene (reference sequence). V was clipped by 4 bases and J by 5 bases, with 14 bases between them. The CDR3 region is CATSIRDGGETQYF. Here the CDR3 DNA reads TGTGCCACCAGCATCCGGGATGGCGGGGAGACCCAGTACTTC.

This clone was observed once. The chain carries TRBV30 and TRBJ1-5, with TRBD1 matching over 9 bases. CDR3 size: 14 residues. Per germline, CDR1 GTSNPN and CDR2 SVGIG (reference sequence). V lost 4 bases, J lost 4 bases, and 5 bases stayed unmatched. The CDR3 DNA reads as TGTGCCTGGAATGGACAGGGGCGAAATCAGCCCCAGCATTTT. Protein sequence: CAWNGQGRNQPQHF.

This clone has a handful of counts. The V call is TRBV28, the J call TRBJ1-6; 7 positions match TRBD1. The J segment lost 9 bases and the V segment lost 10 bases, leaving 12 bases of the junction unmatched. Looked up from germline, CDR1 is MDHEN and CDR2 is SYDVKM. CDR3 size: 14 residues. The CDR3 spells CATIQGQPASPLHF. As DNA, the CDR3 is TGTGCCACAATTCAGGGACAGCCGGCTTCACCCCTCCACTTT.

CDR3 DNA sequence: TGTGCCAGCAGTGAAGCAAGGGGGTTGGTAAAACTGTTTTTT. The encoded protein is CASSEARGLVKLFF. The V call is TRBV6-1, the J call TRBJ1-4; possible D gene TRBD1, 6 bases. The CDR3 consists of 14 residues. V lost 0 bases and J 10 bases, leaving 12 bases between the germline ends. The germline V gene has CDR1 MNHNS and CDR2 SASEGT.

The chain's CDR3 is CASKTSGGGAGELFF. CDR3 bases: TGTGCCAGCAAGACTAGCGGGGGTGGCGCCGGGGAGCTGTTTTTT. This sequence joins TRBV2 and TRBJ2-2; 12 positions agree with TRBD2. This CDR3 comprises 15 residues. CDR1 and CDR2 (germline): SNHLY, FYNNEI. The V segment lost 7 bases and the J segment 6 bases; nucleotides outside the gene matches: 6.

The rearrangement uses TRBV28 and TRBJ1-6, with D unclear. Germline assignment: CDR1 MDHEN and CDR2 SYDVKM. CDR3 length: 14 amino acids. Trimming shortened V by 2 bases and J by 10 bases, and 12 bases separated the two germline ends. CDR3 DNA: TGTGCCAGCAGTTTAGACTGGGTTAGCTCACCCCTCCACTTT. Translation: CASSLDWVSSPLHF.

The rearrangement joins TRBV10-3 to TRBJ2-2; a possible D gene is TRBD1 (5 bases). CDR1 is ENHRY and CDR2 is SYGVKD in the germline V gene. The CDR3 loop spans 13 amino acids. The V end lost 4 bases, the J end lost 2 bases, and 5 bases lay between the germline ends. Written as DNA, the CDR3 is TGTGCCATCAGTGGGACAAACACCGGGGAGCTGTTTTTT. Its translation is CAISGTNTGELFF.